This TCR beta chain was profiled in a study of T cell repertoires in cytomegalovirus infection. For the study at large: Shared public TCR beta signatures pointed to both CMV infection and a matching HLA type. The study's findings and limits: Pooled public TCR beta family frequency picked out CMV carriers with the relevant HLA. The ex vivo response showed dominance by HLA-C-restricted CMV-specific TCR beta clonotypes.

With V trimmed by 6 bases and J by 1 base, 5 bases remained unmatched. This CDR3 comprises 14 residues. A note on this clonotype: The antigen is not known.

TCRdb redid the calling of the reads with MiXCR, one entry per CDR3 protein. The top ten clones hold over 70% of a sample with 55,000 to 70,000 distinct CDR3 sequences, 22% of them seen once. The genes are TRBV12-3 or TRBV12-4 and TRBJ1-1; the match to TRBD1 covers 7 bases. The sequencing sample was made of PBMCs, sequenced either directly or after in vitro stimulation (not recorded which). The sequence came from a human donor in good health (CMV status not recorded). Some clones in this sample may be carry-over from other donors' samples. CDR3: CASRTGQQNTEAFF. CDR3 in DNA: TGTGCCAGCAGGACGGGACAGCAGAACACTGAAGCTTTCTTT.